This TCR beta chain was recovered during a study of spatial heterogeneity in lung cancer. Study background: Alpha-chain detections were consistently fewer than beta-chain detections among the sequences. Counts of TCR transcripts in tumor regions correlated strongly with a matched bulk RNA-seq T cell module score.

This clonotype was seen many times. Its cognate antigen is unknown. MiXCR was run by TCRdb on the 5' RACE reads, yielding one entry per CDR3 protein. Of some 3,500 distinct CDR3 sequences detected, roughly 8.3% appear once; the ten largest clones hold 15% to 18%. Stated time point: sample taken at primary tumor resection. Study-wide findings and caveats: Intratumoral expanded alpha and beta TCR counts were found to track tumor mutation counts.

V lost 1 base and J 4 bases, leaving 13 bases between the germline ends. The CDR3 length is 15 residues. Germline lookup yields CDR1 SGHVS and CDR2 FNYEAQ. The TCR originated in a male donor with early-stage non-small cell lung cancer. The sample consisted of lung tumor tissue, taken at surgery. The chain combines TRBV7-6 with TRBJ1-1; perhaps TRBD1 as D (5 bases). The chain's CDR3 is CASSLDLSGGTEAFF. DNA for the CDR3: TGTGCCAGCAGCTTAGACTTGTCCGGGGGCACTGAAGCTTTCTTT.